The clone carrying this TCR beta chain showed up just a few times. Authors' data handling: How many nucleated cells were present was estimated from reference gene primer amplification. The data were produced by immunoSEQ multiplex PCR, yet TCRdb's version contains in-frame clones alone and is incomplete. That table supplies the V and J calls and clone size; D and trimming were determined from the DNA. This table has about 270,000 clones, about 89% appearing once. The sample belongs to a study of blood T cell repertoires in COVID-19. About the study: Specimens from acute and convalescent COVID-19 originated in the United States, Italy and Spain. The analysed material was cDNA or gDNA that came from T cells, B-cell-depleted T cells, or PBMCs.

The sequencing sample was made of peripheral blood. This clonotype originated in a man aged 40-50 years with active or convalescent COVID-19.

The CDR3 nucleotides read TGTGCCATCAACCCGAGGACGACAGGGGTTAACTATGATGGCTACACCTTC. It encodes CAINPRTTGVNYDGYTF. This chain links TRBV10-3 with TRBJ1-2; 8 nucleotides line up with TRBD1. Trimming at V came to 7 bases and at J to 6 bases, leaving 19 bases not matched to a gene. CDR3 length: 17 amino acids. CDR1 is ENHRY, CDR2 SYGVKD, per germline.